Shown below are 18 T cell receptor beta chains from a single sample sequenced in a study of vaccination and CD4 T cells after COVID-19. Treatment specified: roughly nine-day PBMC culture with coronavirus spike peptide pools or control peptides (ViraFEST assay). Sequenced with the Oncomine TCR Beta short-read assay was DNA taken from cultured CD4+ T cells. TCRdb analysed the PCR reads with MiXCR anew, one entry per CDR3 protein. This sample has roughly 14,000 distinct CDR3 sequences; roughly 50% occur once, and the top ten carry roughly a tenth. These receptors lack a known antigen. The sequences come from CD4+ T cells from blood, cultured in vitro, collected before SARS-CoV-2 vaccination. All receptors come from a human donor who had recovered from COVID-19.

The rearrangement joins TRBV4-1 to TRBJ1-1; 7 positions match TRBD1. CDR3 length: 16 amino acids. CDR1 is MGHRA, CDR2 YSYEKL, per germline. V trimming: 1 base; J trimming: 5 bases; junction bases outside the gene matches: 10. The CDR3 bases are TGCGCCAGCAGCCAAGGTTTTATAGGGGGCAGAACTGAAGCTTTCTTT. Protein product: CASSQGFIGGRTEAFF.

V is TRBV19 and J is TRBJ2-2, with TRBD2 identical over 7 bases. The CDR3 is 13 residues long. The germline V gene has CDR1 LNHDA and CDR2 SQIVND (reference sequence). Germline trimming cut 6 bases from V and 7 bases from J; bases unmatched to any gene: 5. The CDR3 sequence: CASSTSVGGELFF. In nucleotides, the CDR3 is TGTGCCAGTAGCACTAGCGTGGGCGGGGAGCTGTTTTTT.

This clonotype occurred a few times. V usage is TRBV7-9 and J usage is TRBJ2-1; 8 nucleotides line up with TRBD1. The V and J ends lost 6 bases and 1 base, in that order; junction bases with no gene match: 5. From germline, CDR1 is SEHNR and CDR2 FQNEAQ (reference sequence). This CDR3 has 15 residues. Here the CDR3 reads CASSQGARSYNEQFF. The CDR3 DNA follows: TGTGCCAGCAGTCAGGGGGCGCGGTCCTACAATGAGCAGTTCTTC.

CDR3 loop: CASSLGLTSGIVDTQYF. The DNA of the CDR3 is TGCGCCAGCAGCTTGGGATTGACTAGCGGGATTGTAGATACGCAGTATTTT. This chain joins TRBV5-1 and TRBJ2-3, with TRBD2 matching over 11 bases. CDR3 length: 17 amino acids. Germline V lookup: CDR1 SGHRS, CDR2 YFSETQ. V shed 0 bases and J 5 bases; nucleotides not matched to a gene: 8.

The V gene is TRBV20-1, the J gene TRBJ2-1, with 9 nucleotides matching TRBD1. Germline V gene data show CDR1 as DFQATT and CDR2 as SNEGSKA (reference sequence). Trimming at V came to 6 bases and at J to 7 bases, leaving 10 bases not matched to a gene. There are 14 residues in the CDR3. CDR3 nucleotides: TGCAGTGCCCACGCGACGGACAGGGGAAATGAGCAGTTCTTC. As protein: CSAHATDRGNEQFF.

This chain uses TRBV20-1 with TRBJ2-7, with 10 bases identical to TRBD2. Germline CDR1 DFQATT, CDR2 SNEGSKA (reference sequence). The CDR3 sequence is 18 residues long. V dropped 1 base and J dropped 6; count of bases not matched to a gene: 18. This CDR3 reads CSARGQGGLAGDLGEQYF. CDR3 sequence (DNA): TGCAGTGCTAGAGGACAGGGAGGGCTAGCGGGAGACCTGGGCGAGCAGTACTTC.

This clonotype came up a few times. The chain carries TRBV20-1 and TRBJ2-3; 8 nucleotides align to TRBD2. V gave up 5 bases and J gave up 8 bases; unmatched junction bases: 15. Germline V gene sequence: CDR1 DFQATT, CDR2 SNEGSKA (reference sequence). The CDR3 covers 15 residues. The CDR3 DNA is TGCAGTGCTGCCCCATCTGCGGGAGGTACTTCTACGCAGTATTTT. The encoded protein is CSAAPSAGGTSTQYF.

The genes are TRBV6-5 and TRBJ1-2, with TRBD1 as a possible D gene (6 bases). The CDR3 contains 13 residues. V was shortened by 2 bases and J by 5 bases, with 9 bases between the two germline ends. Germline V gene data show CDR1 as MNHEY and CDR2 as SVGAGI. CDR3 protein: CASSYRQGYGYTF. CDR3 coding DNA: TGTGCCAGCAGTTACAGGCAGGGGTATGGCTACACCTTC.

This chain links TRBV7-6 with TRBJ2-3; TRBD2 matches at 9 bases. The CDR3 consists of 15 residues. Germline V gene lookup returns CDR1 SGHVS and CDR2 FNYEAQ. The trim removed 4 bases at V and 4 bases at J, leaving 6 bases unmatched. The DNA of the CDR3 is TGTGCCAGCAGCTCTGTAGCGGGAGCATCAGATACGCAGTATTTT. As protein: CASSSVAGASDTQYF. The whole variable domain, remainder taken from reference TRBV7-6 and TRBJ2-3, is GAGVSQSPRYKVTKRGQDVALRCDPISGHVSLYWYRQALGQGPEFLTYFNYEAQQDKSGLPNDRFSAERPEGSISTLTIQRTEQRDSAMYRCASSSVAGASDTQYFGPGTRLTVL.

The V gene is TRBV7-2, the J gene TRBJ1-1; a weak D match, TRBD1 (6 bases). V was pared by 0 bases and J by 5 bases, with 13 bases between. CDR1 SGHTA and CDR2 FQGNSA come from the germline V gene. The CDR3 loop spans 15 amino acids. CDR3 sequence (DNA): TGTGCCAGCAGCTTAGCATGGGGGCTGGGGACTGAAGCTTTCTTT. This sequence encodes CASSLAWGLGTEAFF.

The rearrangement uses TRBV10-3 and TRBJ2-3, with TRBD2 matching over 12 bases. J gave up 3 bases and V 0 bases, and 1 base lay outside the gene matches. Germline CDR1 reads ENHRY; CDR2 reads SYGVKD. There are 16 residues in the CDR3. The DNA for the CDR3 is TGTGCCATCAGTGAGTCCCTAGCGGGAGGGACAGATACGCAGTATTTT. Its protein is CAISESLAGGTDTQYF.

This chain connects TRBV4-2 to TRBJ1-3, with D unclear. The germline CDR1 and CDR2 sequences are LGHNA and YNFKEQ. CDR3 size: 14 residues. Deletions cut 8 bases from V and 0 bases from J, with 11 bases between. CDR3 region: CASAREYSGNTIYF. CDR3 DNA: TGTGCCAGCGCCCGGGAGTACTCTGGAAACACCATATATTTT.

The chain links TRBV20-1 to TRBJ2-7; maybe TRBD2 (6 bases). Germline V gene data show CDR1 as DFQATT and CDR2 as SNEGSKA (reference sequence). Trimming took off 1 base at V and 7 bases at J, with 23 bases between the two ends. The CDR3 consists of 16 residues. The CDR3 region has the DNA TGCAGTGCTAGAGTGGCGGAAACGGGAGAGATGAATGAGCAGTACTTC. Its protein is CSARVAETGEMNEQYF.

This clonotype was observed a handful of times. This chain joins TRBV20-1 and TRBJ2-3; 7 nucleotides align to TRBD1. From germline, CDR1 is DFQATT and CDR2 SNEGSKA (reference sequence). Unmatched junction bases numbered 5, after V lost 6 bases and J lost 2 bases. The CDR3 totals 13 residues. CDR3 protein: CSAEGAHTDTQYF. The CDR3 DNA reads TGCAGTGCAGAGGGGGCACACACAGATACGCAGTATTTT.

There are a few counts of this clonotype. The chain uses TRBV7-8 and TRBJ1-5; TRBD1 agrees at 7 bases. The CDR3 spans 16 residues. Germline V gene data show CDR1 as SGHVS and CDR2 as FQNEAQ. The V and J ends lost 5 bases and 3 bases, in that order; junction bases with no gene match: 10. For the CDR3, the DNA is TGTGCCAGCAGCAATACAGGGGTGGGTTACAATCAGCCCCAGCATTTT. Its protein product is CASSNTGVGYNQPQHF.

This clonotype has just a few counts. This rearrangement joins TRBV6-1 to TRBJ2-2; 7 nucleotides align to TRBD2. Germline V CDR1 and CDR2: MNHNS, SASEGT. This CDR3 is built from 13 residues. V trimming: 10 bases; J trimming: 4 bases; junction bases outside the gene matches: 6. The CDR3 region has the DNA TGTGCCACGCGGGAGAGTGGCACCGGGGAGCTGTTTTTT. It encodes CATRESGTGELFF.

The chain is built from TRBV25-1 and TRBJ2-5; TRBD1 matches 10 bases. The trim removed 5 bases at V and 4 bases at J, leaving 7 bases unmatched. This CDR3 comprises 15 residues. Germline-derived CDR1 and CDR2 are MGHDK and SYGVNS. The CDR3 reads CASSPRTGGIETQYF. The CDR3 DNA is TGTGCCAGCAGTCCCCGGACAGGGGGAATAGAGACCCAGTACTTC.

The V gene is TRBV19, the J gene TRBJ2-7; 12 bases agree with TRBD2. CDR3 length equals 16 residues. Germline V lookup: CDR1 LNHDA, CDR2 SQIVND (reference sequence). The junction had 9 bases not matched to a gene; V was cut back by 5 bases and J by 4 bases. The CDR3 loop reads CASSGVTSGSSYEQYF. DNA of the CDR3: TGTGCCAGTAGTGGAGTGACTAGCGGGAGTTCTTACGAGCAGTACTTC.